Following are 8 T cell receptor beta chains from one sample sequenced in a study of response to subunit inactivated influenza vaccine. Using its own MiXCR run on the RT-PCR reads, TCRdb lists one record per CDR3 protein. The sample lists about 780,000 distinct CDR3 sequences, around 18% occurring once. The specimen comprised PBMCs from blood, sampled roughly 5 days after vaccination. The receptors here all came from a man aged 50-59 years who received an inactivated influenza vaccine.

This clonotype appeared a few times. The chain is built from TRBV7-9 and TRBJ1-1, with TRBD1 matching 7 bases. The CDR3 sequence is 16 residues long. V was pared by 5 bases and J by 0 bases, with 9 bases of the junction left unmatched. From germline, CDR1 is SEHNR and CDR2 FQNEAQ (reference sequence). The CDR3 DNA sequence: TGTGCCAGCAGCCCCCCGCGAGGGACAGTGAACACTGAAGCTTTCTTT. Protein sequence: CASSPPRGTVNTEAFF.

This chain uses TRBV10-3 with TRBJ2-2, with 9 bases identical to TRBD2. Trimming at V came to 8 bases and at J to 6 bases, leaving 13 bases not matched to a gene. From germline, CDR1 is ENHRY and CDR2 SYGVKD. The CDR3 spans 16 residues. The CDR3 spells CAIGGLAASNAGELFF. The CDR3 DNA reads as TGTGCCATCGGGGGACTAGCCGCGTCTAACGCCGGGGAGCTGTTTTTT.

In this sample, this clonotype turned up many times. This CDR3 reads CASSLVLMRGSGYGYTF. The CDR3 DNA reads as TGTGCCAGCAGCTTAGTGTTAATGAGGGGATCCGGCTATGGCTACACCTTC. This chain connects TRBV7-8 to TRBJ1-2, with a possible D match to TRBD1 (5 bases). Germline loops: CDR1 SGHVS, CDR2 FQNEAQ. This CDR3 is built from 17 residues. The V gene lost 1 base and the J gene lost 4 bases, with 19 bases spanning the gap.

The V and J genes are TRBV18 and TRBJ2-7; D might be TRBD2 (6 bases). Germline lookup yields CDR1 KGHSH and CDR2 LQKENI. Trimming stripped 5 bases from V and 0 bases from J, with 14 bases between. The CDR3 runs to 15 residues. The CDR3 loop is CASSVGRPSSYEQYF. CDR3 DNA: TGTGCCAGCTCAGTCGGGAGACCGAGCTCCTACGAGCAGTACTTC.

V usage is TRBV7-2 and J usage is TRBJ2-1; 12 positions agree with TRBD2. V shed 4 bases, J shed 8 bases, and the junction held 12 bases outside the gene matches. The CDR3 sequence is 17 residues long. Germline assignment: CDR1 SGHTA and CDR2 FQGNSA. The CDR3 protein is CASSSDKTSGRWYEQFF. CDR3 DNA sequence: TGTGCCAGCAGCTCAGACAAGACTAGCGGGAGATGGTATGAGCAGTTCTTC.

The rearrangement joins TRBV20-1 to TRBJ1-5, with 7 bases identical to TRBD1. CDR1 is DFQATT, CDR2 SNEGSKA, per germline (reference sequence). The J segment lost 4 bases and the V segment lost 6 bases, leaving 9 bases of the junction unmatched. The length of the CDR3 is 14 residues. The CDR3 DNA sequence: TGCAGTGCGACGACAGGGAGGGTGAATCAGCCCCAGCATTTT. Residues: CSATTGRVNQPQHF.

In this sample, this clonotype turned up a few times. The rearrangement links TRBV6-1 to TRBJ1-4; 7 nucleotides line up with TRBD1. This CDR3 region has 14 residues. The ends lost 7 bases at V and 7 bases at J; junction bases unmatched: 9. Germline V gene data show CDR1 as MNHNS and CDR2 as SASEGT. Written as DNA, the CDR3 is TGTGCCAGCACCTCTTCAGGGGGGCGTGAAAAACTGTTTTTT. Its translation is CASTSSGGREKLFF.

The chain recombines TRBV20-1 with TRBJ1-1; tentative D call: TRBD1 (6 bases). Germline values: CDR1 DFQATT, CDR2 SNEGSKA (reference sequence). Trimming shortened V by 3 bases and J by 3 bases, and 14 bases separated the two germline ends. The CDR3 sequence is 14 residues long. CDR3 DNA sequence: TGCAGTGCTAGGGCCCCCAGGGGACACACTGAAGCTTTCTTT. It translates to CSARAPRGHTEAFF.